One sample yielded the 18 T cell receptor beta chains listed below, sequenced in a study of cytomegalovirus exposure and HLA in healthy donors (dated by TCRdb to 2016 to 2017). Libraries were built with the immunoSEQ multiplex PCR assay. For the multiplex PCR, a mixture combining 60 forward primers for TCR Vbeta segments and 13 reverse primers for TCR Jbeta segments was used. Entries here come from immuneACCESS through TCRdb and include only in-frame sequences with V and J called. Some clones fail to appear in such tables; in the studies checked, an unresolved V gene covers under half of the shortfall, and the cause of the remainder is unknown. Counted in this sample were about 150,000 clones; approximately 84% of them appeared once. Approximately 2.5% of the sample goes to the ten largest clones. Sequencing input: PBMCs. The source of these receptors is a man aged 25-40 years in good health and CMV-seropositive.

The chain joins TRBV7-2 to TRBJ2-4, with TRBD1 matching over 7 bases. CDR1 and CDR2 (germline): SGHTA, FQGNSA. This CDR3 comprises 14 residues. Trimming at V came to 5 bases and at J to 9 bases, leaving 10 bases not matched to a gene. The CDR3 sequence is CASSPSSTGSIQYF. As DNA, the CDR3 is TGTGCCAGCAGCCCCTCCTCGACAGGGTCCATTCAGTACTTC. Variable domain in full (rest from reference TRBV7-2 and TRBJ2-4): GAGVSQSPSNKVTEKGKDVELRCDPISGHTALYWYRQSLGQGLEFLIYFQGNSAPDKSGLPSDRFSAERTGGSVSTLTIQRTQQEDSAVYLCASSPSSTGSIQYFGAGTRLSVL.

The chain has TRBV7-9 and TRBJ2-7; D possibly corresponds to TRBD1 (6 bases). The CDR3 length is 14 residues. Germline CDR1 reads SEHNR; CDR2 reads FQNEAQ (reference sequence). Trimming took 2 bases from V and 3 from J, leaving 11 bases between them. The CDR3 protein is CASSLIRGCYEQYV. As DNA, the CDR3 is TGTGCCAGCAGCTTAATCAGGGGATGCTACGAGCAGTACGTC.

This clone was counted between two and nine times. This chain links TRBV5-1 with TRBJ1-2; 10 bases map to TRBD1. Germline V gene lookup returns CDR1 SGHRS and CDR2 YFSETQ. The CDR3 sequence is 13 residues long. The V gene end was trimmed by 3 bases and the J gene end by 6 bases; junction bases not matched to a gene: 2. CDR3 nucleotide sequence: TGCGCCAGCAGCTCGACAGGGGGCGATGGCTACACCTTC. Protein: CASSSTGGDGYTF.

The rearrangement links TRBV29-1 to TRBJ1-3, with TRBD1 identical over 9 bases. The CDR3 runs to 14 residues. Losses at the gene ends were 7 bases for V and 1 base for J; bases not matched to a gene: 5. The germline V gene encodes CDR1 SQVTM and CDR2 ANQGSEA. Here the CDR3 reads CSALGTGSGNTIYF. DNA of the CDR3: TGCAGCGCCTTAGGGACAGGGTCTGGAAACACCATATATTTT.

This clone was seen only a few times. This sequence joins TRBV7-8 and TRBJ2-3; no reliable D call. Germline V gene data show CDR1 as SGHVS and CDR2 as FQNEAQ. The V and J ends lost 1 base and 0 bases respectively, with 8 bases between them. This CDR3 spans 15 amino acids. This chain's CDR3 is CASSLVETSTDTQYF. DNA of the CDR3: TGTGCCAGCAGCTTAGTTGAAACTAGCACAGATACGCAGTATTTT.

This chain connects TRBV5-7 to TRBJ1-3; D is unresolved. TRBV5-7 is filed as an ORF, its function uncertain. The CDR3 extends over 16 amino acids. V lost 3 bases, J lost 4 bases, and 17 bases lay in between. The CDR3 reads CASSSRAKTRGNTIYF. CDR3 in DNA: TGTGCCAGCAGCTCGAGGGCCAAAACTAGGGGAAACACCATATATTTT.

V usage is TRBV4-3 and J usage is TRBJ2-7, with 9 bases identical to TRBD2. The CDR3 spans 16 residues. J gave up 4 bases and V 5 bases, and 12 bases lay outside the gene matches. Germline lookup yields CDR1 LGHNA and CDR2 YSLEER. The CDR3 coding sequence is TGCGCCAGCAGCTACGTGGCGGGAGGGCCCGGGTACGAGCAGTACTTC. Its protein is CASSYVAGGPGYEQYF.

Regarding this clone: Other DNA variants within this sample encode the same CDR3. The DNA for the CDR3 is TGTGCCAGCAGCTTAGCCGGCTCTGGAAACACCATATATTTT. It is translated as CASSLAGSGNTIYF. This rearrangement joins TRBV7-9 to TRBJ1-3; D unclear. Germline V gene sequence: CDR1 SEHNR, CDR2 FQNEAQ (reference sequence). The CDR3 is 14 amino acids. V lost 0 bases to trimming and J lost 0 bases, with 3 bases between them. The full variable domain, rest sourced from reference TRBV7-9 and TRBJ1-3, is DTGVSQNPRHKITKRGQNVTFRCDPISEHNRLYWYRQTLGQGPEFLTYFQNEAQLEKSRLLSDRFSAERPKGSFSTLEIQRTEQGDSAMYLCASSLAGSGNTIYFGEGSWLTVV.

This clone was counted a few times. The J gene is TRBJ1-2, the V gene TRBV4-2; TRBD1 is a possible D gene (5 bases). Trimming took 2 bases from V and 0 from J, leaving 10 bases between them. Germline CDR1 is LGHNA and CDR2 is YNFKEQ. The CDR3 is 15 residues long. The CDR3 DNA follows: TGTGCCAGCAGCCAACAGGACACGACTAACTATGGCTACACCTTC. Its translation: CASSQQDTTNYGYTF.

CDR3 DNA: TGTGCCACCAGCAGAGTTTTAGTGGGAGTGGGGACAGATACGCAGTATTTT. As protein: CATSRVLVGVGTDTQYF. V gene TRBV15 combines with J gene TRBJ2-3; a possible D gene is TRBD2 (5 bases). Germline V gene sequence: CDR1 LNHNV, CDR2 YYDKDF (reference sequence). V was pared by 1 base and J by 3 bases, with 17 bases between. The CDR3 totals 17 residues.

This clone turned up a few times. This sequence joins TRBV9 and TRBJ1-1; the match to TRBD1 covers 9 bases. V dropped 3 bases and J dropped 2; count of bases not matched to a gene: 8. CDR1 and CDR2 from the germline V gene are SGDLS and YYNGEE. The CDR3 contains 16 residues. In DNA, the CDR3 is TGTGCCAGCAGCGGGGACAGGGACATTGGAAACACTGAAGCTTTCTTT. It translates to CASSGDRDIGNTEAFF.

The chain couples TRBV11-3 to TRBJ2-1; 8 nucleotides match TRBD2. There are 15 residues in the CDR3. The V gene end was trimmed by 3 bases and the J gene end by 2 bases; junction bases not matched to a gene: 3. Germline V CDR1 and CDR2: SGHNT, YENEEA. CDR3 in amino acids: CASSFAGLAYNEQFF. CDR3 DNA sequence: TGTGCCAGCAGCTTCGCGGGACTAGCCTACAATGAGCAGTTCTTC.

This chain uses TRBV7-2 with TRBJ1-4; the match to TRBD1 covers 8 bases. The CDR3 has 16 amino acids. Germline V gene lookup returns CDR1 SGHTA and CDR2 FQGNSA. Unmatched junction bases numbered 3, after V lost 0 bases and J lost 3 bases. CDR3 region: CASSLASGQANEKLFF. CDR3 nucleotide sequence: TGTGCCAGCAGCTTAGCGTCGGGACAGGCTAATGAAAAACTGTTTTTT.

V and J are TRBV7-2 and TRBJ2-5, with 7 bases fitting TRBD2. CDR1 SGHTA and CDR2 FQGNSA come from the germline V gene. This CDR3 comprises 15 residues. J was trimmed by 3 bases and V by 1 base; bases with no gene match: 5. The CDR3 here is CASSLVGAGEETQYF. The DNA of the CDR3 is TGTGCCAGCAGCTTAGTAGGGGCGGGAGAAGAGACCCAGTACTTC.

This chain joins TRBV19 and TRBJ1-1; 7 positions match TRBD1. Germline values: CDR1 LNHDA, CDR2 SQIVND (reference sequence). The V segment lost 6 bases and the J segment 4 bases; nucleotides outside the gene matches: 5. The CDR3 covers 13 residues. The CDR3 loop is CASREGALTEAFF. The CDR3 DNA sequence: TGTGCCAGTAGGGAGGGGGCGCTCACTGAAGCTTTCTTT. The whole variable domain, remainder taken from reference TRBV19 and TRBJ1-1, is DGGITQSPKYLFRKEGQNVTLSCEQNLNHDAMYWYRQDPGQGLRLIYYSQIVNDFQKGDIAEGYSVSREKKESFPLTVTSAQKNPTAFYLCASREGALTEAFFGQGTRLTVV.

The rearrangement uses TRBV4-2 and TRBJ2-5; D gene uncertain. V lost 0 bases and J lost 2, with 7 bases in between. Germline V lookup: CDR1 LGHNA, CDR2 YNFKEQ. The CDR3 is made up of 14 amino acids. The CDR3 is CASSQDRSQETQYF. The CDR3, as DNA: TGTGCCAGCAGCCAAGATAGGAGTCAAGAGACCCAGTACTTC.

The genes are TRBV7-9 and TRBJ2-7, with 7 positions matching TRBD2. CDR3 length: 13 residues. CDR1 and CDR2 (germline): SEHNR, FQNEAQ (reference sequence). After removal of 5 bases from V and 10 bases from J, the junction contained 11 bases not matched to a gene. CDR3 sequence (DNA): TGTGCCAGCAGCCCAGGACTAGTGCTGGATCAGTACTTC. Amino acid sequence: CASSPGLVLDQYF.

This clone is a singleton in its sample. The sample carries other DNA sequences with the same CDR3. The genes are TRBV7-9 and TRBJ2-1, with D possibly being TRBD2 (5 bases). V shed 9 bases and J shed 5 bases, with 17 bases lying between them. The CDR3 contains 14 residues. Germline V CDR1 and CDR2: SEHNR, FQNEAQ (reference sequence). The CDR3 sequence: CASSRVGGDNEQFF. Here the CDR3 DNA reads TGTGCCAGTAGCCGGGTCGGAGGTGACAATGAGCAGTTCTTC.